The clone carrying this T cell receptor (beta chain) was seen a single time. Its antigen is not known. This was a survey-level run. The data were produced by immunoSEQ multiplex PCR, yet TCRdb's version contains in-frame clones alone and is incomplete. Of more than 50,000 clones in the sample, about three quarters were seen once. Germline V CDR1 and CDR2: LGHNA, YSLEER. The J segment lost 5 bases and the V segment lost 4 bases, leaving 3 bases of the junction unmatched. This CDR3 comprises 13 residues. The record originates from a study of pediatric ulcerative colitis. Findings of the study overall: A couple of rectal clonotypes were found only in ulcerative colitis patients, all of them.

The receptor was derived from a boy between 10 and 17 years old with moderate ulcerative colitis. The chain recombines TRBV4-3 with TRBJ2-7; 9 bases align to TRBD1. Sequenced input: blood. DNA of the CDR3: TGCGCCAGCAGCCCGGACAGGGGCCACGAGCAGTACTTC. It is translated as CASSPDRGHEQYF.